Listed here is a single TCR beta chain. Antigen unknown. These data come from a study of immune cell composition in non-small cell lung cancer. Study context: Tumours were mainly lung adenocarcinoma or squamous cell carcinoma. The study's findings and limits: It was not proven that tumour-reactive clones equal dominant tumour-associated clones. Squamous carcinomas (roughly 80%) more often had tumour-associated clones >0.5% than adenocarcinomas (around 33%). Tumour TCR-beta clonality showed no significant link to smoking pack-years.

The data were produced by immunoSEQ multiplex PCR, yet TCRdb's version contains in-frame clones alone and is incomplete. The sample includes just under 1,100 clones, 69% seen only once; the top ten take over 60%. The CDR3 extends over 15 amino acids. The germline gives CDR1 KGHSH, CDR2 LQKENI. J gave up 8 bases and V 3 bases, and 11 bases lay outside the gene matches. The origin of this receptor is a human donor with non-small cell lung cancer. The sample consisted of lung tumor tissue. The V call is TRBV18, the J call TRBJ1-2, with TRBD1 matching 8 bases. CDR3 coding DNA: TGTGCCAGCTCACCTTTACAGACAGGGGAGGGAGGCTACACCTTC. Protein: CASSPLQTGEGGYTF. The complete variable domain, with remaining parts taken from reference TRBV18 and TRBJ1-2, reads NAGVMQNPRHLVRRRGQEARLRCSPMKGHSHVYWYRQLPEEGLKFMVYLQKENIIDESGMPKERFSAEFPKEGPSILRIQQVVRGDSAAYFCASSPLQTGEGGYTFGSGTRLTVV.